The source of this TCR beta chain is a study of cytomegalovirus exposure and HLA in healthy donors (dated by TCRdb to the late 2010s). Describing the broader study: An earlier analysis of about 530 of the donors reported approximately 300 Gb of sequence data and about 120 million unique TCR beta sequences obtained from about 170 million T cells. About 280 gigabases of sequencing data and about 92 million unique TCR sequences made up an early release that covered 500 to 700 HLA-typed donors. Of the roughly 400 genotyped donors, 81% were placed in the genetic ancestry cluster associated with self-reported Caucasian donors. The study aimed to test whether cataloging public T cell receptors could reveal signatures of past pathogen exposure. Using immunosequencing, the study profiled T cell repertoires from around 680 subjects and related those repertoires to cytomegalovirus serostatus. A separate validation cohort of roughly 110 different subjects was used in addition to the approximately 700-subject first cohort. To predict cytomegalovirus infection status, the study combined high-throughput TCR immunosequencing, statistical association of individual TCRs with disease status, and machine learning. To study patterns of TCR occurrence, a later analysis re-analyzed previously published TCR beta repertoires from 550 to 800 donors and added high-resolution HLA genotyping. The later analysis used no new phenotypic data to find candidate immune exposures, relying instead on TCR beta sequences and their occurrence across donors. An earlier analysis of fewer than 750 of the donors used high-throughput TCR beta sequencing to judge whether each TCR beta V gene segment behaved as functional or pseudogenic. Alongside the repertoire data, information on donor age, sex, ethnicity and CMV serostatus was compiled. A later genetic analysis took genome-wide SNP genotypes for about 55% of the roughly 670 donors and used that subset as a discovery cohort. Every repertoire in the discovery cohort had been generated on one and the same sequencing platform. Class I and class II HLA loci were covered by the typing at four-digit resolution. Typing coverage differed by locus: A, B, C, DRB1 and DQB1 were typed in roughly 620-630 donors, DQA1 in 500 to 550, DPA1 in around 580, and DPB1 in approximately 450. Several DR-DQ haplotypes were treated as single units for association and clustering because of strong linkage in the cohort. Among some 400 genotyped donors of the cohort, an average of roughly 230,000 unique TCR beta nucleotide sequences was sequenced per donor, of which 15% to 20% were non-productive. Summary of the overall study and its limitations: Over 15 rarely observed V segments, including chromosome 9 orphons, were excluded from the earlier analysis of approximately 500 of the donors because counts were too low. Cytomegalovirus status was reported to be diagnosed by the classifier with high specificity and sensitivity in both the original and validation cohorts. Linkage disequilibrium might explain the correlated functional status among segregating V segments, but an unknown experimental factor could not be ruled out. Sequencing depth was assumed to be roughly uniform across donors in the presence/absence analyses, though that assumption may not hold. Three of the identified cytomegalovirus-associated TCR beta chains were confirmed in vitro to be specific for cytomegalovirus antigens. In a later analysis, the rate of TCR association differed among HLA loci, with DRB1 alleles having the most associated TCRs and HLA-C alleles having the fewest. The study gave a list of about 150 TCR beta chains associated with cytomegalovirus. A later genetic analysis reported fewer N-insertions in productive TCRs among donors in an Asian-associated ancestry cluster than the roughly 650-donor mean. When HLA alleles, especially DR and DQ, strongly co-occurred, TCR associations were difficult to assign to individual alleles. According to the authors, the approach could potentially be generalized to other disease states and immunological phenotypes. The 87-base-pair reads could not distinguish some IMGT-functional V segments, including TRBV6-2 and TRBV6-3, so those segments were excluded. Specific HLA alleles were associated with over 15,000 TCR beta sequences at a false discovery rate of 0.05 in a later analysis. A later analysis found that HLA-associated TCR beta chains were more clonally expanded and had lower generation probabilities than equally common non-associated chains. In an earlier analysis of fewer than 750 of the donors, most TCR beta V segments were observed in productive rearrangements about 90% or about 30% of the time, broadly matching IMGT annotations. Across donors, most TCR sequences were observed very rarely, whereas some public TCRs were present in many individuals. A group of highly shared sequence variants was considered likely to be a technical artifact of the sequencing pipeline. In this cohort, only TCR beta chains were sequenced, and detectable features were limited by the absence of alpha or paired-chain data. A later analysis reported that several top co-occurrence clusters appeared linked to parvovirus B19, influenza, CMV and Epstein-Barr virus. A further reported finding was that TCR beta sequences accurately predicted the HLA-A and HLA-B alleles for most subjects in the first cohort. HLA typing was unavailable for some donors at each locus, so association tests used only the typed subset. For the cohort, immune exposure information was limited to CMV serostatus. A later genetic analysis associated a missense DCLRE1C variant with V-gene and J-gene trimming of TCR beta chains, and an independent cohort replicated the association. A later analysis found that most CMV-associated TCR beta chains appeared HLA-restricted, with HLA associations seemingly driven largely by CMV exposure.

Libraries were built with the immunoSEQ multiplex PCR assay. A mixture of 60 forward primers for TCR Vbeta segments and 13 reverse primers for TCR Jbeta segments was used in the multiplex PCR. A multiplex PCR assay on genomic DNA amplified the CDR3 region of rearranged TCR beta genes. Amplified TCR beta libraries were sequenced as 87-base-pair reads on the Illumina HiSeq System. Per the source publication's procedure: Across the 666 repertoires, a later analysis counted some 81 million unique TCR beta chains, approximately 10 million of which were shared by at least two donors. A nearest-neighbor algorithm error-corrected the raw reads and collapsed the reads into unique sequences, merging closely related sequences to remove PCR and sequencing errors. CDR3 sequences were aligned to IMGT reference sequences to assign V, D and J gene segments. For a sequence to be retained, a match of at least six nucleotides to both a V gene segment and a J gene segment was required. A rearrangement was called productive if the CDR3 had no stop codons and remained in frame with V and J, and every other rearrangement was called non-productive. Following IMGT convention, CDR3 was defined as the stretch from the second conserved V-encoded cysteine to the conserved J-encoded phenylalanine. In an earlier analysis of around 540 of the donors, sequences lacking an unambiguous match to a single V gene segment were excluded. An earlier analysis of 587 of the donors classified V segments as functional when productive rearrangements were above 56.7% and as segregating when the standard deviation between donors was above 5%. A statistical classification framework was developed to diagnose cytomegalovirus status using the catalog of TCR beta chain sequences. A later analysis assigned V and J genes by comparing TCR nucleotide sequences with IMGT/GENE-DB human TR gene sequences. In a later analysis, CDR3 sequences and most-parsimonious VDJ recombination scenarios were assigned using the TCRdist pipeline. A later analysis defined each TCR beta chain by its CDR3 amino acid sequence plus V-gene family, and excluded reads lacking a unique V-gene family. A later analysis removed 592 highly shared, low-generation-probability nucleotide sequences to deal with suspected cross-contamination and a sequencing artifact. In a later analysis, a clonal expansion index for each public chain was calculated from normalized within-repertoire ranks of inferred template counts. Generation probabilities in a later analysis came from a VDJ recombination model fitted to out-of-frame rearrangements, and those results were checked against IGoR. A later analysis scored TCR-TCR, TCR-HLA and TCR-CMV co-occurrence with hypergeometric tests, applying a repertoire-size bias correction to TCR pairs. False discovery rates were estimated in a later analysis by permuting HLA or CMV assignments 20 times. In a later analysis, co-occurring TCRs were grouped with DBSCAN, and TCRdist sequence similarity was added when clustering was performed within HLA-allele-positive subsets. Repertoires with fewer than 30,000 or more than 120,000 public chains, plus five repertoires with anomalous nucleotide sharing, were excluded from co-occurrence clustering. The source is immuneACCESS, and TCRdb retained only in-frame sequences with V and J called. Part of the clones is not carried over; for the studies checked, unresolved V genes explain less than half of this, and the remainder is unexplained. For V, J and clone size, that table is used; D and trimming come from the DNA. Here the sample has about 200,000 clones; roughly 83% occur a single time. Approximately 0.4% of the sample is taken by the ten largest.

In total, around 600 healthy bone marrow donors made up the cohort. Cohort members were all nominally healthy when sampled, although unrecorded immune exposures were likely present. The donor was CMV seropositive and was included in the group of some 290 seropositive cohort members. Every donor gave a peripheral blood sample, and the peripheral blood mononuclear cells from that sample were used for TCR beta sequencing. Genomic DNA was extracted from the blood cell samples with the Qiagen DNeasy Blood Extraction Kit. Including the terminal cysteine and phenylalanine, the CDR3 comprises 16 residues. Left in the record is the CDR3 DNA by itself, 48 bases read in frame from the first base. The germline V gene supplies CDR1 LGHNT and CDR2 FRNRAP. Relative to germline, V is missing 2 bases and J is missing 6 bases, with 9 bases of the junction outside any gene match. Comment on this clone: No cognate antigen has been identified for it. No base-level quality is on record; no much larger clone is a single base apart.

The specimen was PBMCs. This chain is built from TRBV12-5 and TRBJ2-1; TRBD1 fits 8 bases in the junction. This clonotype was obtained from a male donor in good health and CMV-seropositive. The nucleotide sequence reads TGTGCTAGTGGTTTGCAGGGGGCAGGGACTTCCAATGAGCAGTTCTTC. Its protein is CASGLQGAGTSNEQFF.